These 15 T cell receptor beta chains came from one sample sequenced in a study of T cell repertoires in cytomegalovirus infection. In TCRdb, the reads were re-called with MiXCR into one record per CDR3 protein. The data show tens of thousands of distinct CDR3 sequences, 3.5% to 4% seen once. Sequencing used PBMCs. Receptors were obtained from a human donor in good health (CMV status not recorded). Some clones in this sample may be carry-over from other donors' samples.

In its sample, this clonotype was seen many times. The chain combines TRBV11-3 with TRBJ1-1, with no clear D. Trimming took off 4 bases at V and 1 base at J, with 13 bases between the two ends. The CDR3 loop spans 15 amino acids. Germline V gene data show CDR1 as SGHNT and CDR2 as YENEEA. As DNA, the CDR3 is TGTGCCAGCAGCTCCTCTGGCCCTGCGAACACTGAAGCTTTCTTT. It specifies CASSSSGPANTEAFF.

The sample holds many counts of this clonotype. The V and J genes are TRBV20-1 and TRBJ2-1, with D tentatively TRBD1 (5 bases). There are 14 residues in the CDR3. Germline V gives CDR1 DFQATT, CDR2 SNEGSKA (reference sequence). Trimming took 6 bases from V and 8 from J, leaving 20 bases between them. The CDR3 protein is CSAYGRDMYDEQFF. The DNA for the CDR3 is TGCAGTGCCTATGGCAGGGATATGTATGATGAGCAGTTCTTC.

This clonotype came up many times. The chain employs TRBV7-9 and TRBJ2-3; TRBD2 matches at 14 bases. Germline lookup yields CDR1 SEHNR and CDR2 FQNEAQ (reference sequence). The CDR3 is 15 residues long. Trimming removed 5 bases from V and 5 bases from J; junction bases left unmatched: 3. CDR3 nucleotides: TGTGCCAGCAGCCTGACTAGCGGGAGGGTAGATACGCAGTATTTT. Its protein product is CASSLTSGRVDTQYF. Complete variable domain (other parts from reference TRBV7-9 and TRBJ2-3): DTGVSQNPRHKITKRGQNVTFRCDPISEHNRLYWYRQTLGQGPEFLTYFQNEAQLEKSRLLSDRFSAERPKGSFSTLEIQRTEQGDSAMYLCASSLTSGRVDTQYFGPGTRLTVL.

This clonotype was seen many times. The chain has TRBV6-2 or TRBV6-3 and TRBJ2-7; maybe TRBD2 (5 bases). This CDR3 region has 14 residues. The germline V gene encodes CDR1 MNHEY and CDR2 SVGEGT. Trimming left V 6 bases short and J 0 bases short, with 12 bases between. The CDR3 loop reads CASSPTGSSYEQYF. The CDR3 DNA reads TGTGCCAGCAGCCCCACGGGGAGCTCCTACGAGCAGTACTTC.

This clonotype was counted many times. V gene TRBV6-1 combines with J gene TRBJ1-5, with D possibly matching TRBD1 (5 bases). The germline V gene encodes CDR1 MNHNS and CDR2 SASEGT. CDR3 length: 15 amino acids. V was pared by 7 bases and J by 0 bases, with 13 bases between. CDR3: CASKGSDVSNQPQHF. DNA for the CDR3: TGTGCCAGCAAGGGGTCCGACGTTAGCAATCAGCCCCAGCATTTT.

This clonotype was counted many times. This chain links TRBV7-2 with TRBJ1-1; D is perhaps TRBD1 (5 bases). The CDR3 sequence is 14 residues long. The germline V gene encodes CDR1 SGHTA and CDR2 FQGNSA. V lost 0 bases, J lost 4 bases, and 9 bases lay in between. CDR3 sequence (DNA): TGTGCCAGCAGCTTAGCGGGGGGACGCACTGAAGCTTTCTTT. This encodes CASSLAGGRTEAFF. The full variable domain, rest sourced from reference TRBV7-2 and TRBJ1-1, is GAGVSQSPSNKVTEKGKDVELRCDPISGHTALYWYRQSLGQGLEFLIYFQGNSAPDKSGLPSDRFSAERTGGSVSTLTIQRTQQEDSAVYLCASSLAGGRTEAFFGQGTRLTVV.

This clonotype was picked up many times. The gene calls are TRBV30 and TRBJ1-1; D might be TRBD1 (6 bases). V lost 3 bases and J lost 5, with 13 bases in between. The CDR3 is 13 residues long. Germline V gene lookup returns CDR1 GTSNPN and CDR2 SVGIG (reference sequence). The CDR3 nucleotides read TGTGCCTGGAGGAGGGGGGTTGGGACTGAAGCTTTCTTT. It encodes CAWRRGVGTEAFF.

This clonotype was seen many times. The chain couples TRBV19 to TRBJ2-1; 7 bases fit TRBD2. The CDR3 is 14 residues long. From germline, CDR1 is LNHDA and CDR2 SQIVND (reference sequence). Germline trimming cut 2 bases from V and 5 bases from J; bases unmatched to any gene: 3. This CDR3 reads CASSIQLANNEQFF. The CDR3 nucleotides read TGTGCCAGTAGTATACAACTAGCGAACAATGAGCAGTTCTTC.

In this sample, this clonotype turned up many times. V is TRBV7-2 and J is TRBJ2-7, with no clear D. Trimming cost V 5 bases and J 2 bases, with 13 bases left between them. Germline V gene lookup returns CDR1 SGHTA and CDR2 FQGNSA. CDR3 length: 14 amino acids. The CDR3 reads CASSKSVFAYEQYF. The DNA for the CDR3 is TGTGCCAGCAGCAAGTCGGTTTTCGCCTACGAGCAGTACTTC.

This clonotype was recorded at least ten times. The CDR3 nucleotides read TGCAGCGTTGGGGCTAGCGGGAGCACAGATACGCAGTATTTT. Amino acid sequence: CSVGASGSTDTQYF. The chain joins TRBV29-1 to TRBJ2-3, with TRBD2 matching 8 bases. V was pared by 4 bases and J by 0 bases, with 3 bases of the junction left unmatched. CDR3 length equals 14 residues. From germline, CDR1 is SQVTM and CDR2 ANQGSEA.

CDR3 in DNA: TGTGCCAGCAGCCTAAAGCAGGGGGGGAGCGAGACCCAGTACTTC. It encodes CASSLKQGGSETQYF. The chain links TRBV6-5 to TRBJ2-5; D possibly matches TRBD1 or TRBD2 (7 bases each). The CDR3 covers 15 residues. Germline CDR1 is MNHEY and CDR2 is SVGAGI. Trimming pared 6 bases from V and 5 bases from J, leaving 19 bases between.

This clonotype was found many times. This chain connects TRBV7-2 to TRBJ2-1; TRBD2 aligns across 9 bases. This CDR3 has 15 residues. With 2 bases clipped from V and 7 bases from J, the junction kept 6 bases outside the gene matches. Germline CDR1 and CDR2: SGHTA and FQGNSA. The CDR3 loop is CASSLSAGGLNEQFF. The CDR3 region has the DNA TGTGCCAGCAGCTTAAGTGCGGGGGGGCTTAATGAGCAGTTCTTC.

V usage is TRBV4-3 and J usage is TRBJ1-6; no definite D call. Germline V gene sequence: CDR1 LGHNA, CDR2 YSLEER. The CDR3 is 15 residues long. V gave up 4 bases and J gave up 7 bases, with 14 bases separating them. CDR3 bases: TGCGCCAGCAGCCCCAGCCGGGGTTTCAATTCACCCCTCCACTTT. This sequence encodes CASSPSRGFNSPLHF.

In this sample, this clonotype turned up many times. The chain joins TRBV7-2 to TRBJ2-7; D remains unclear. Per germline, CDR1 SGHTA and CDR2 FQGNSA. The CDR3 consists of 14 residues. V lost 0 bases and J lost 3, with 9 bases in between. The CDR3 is CASSLAFLRYEQYF. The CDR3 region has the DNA TGTGCCAGCAGCTTAGCGTTTTTGCGCTACGAGCAGTACTTC.

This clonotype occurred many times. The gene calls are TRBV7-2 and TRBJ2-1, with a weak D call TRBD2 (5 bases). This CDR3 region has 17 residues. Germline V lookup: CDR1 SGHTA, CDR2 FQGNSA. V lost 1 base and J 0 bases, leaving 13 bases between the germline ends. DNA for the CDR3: TGTGCCAGCAGCTTAGATCCCCCGGGGAGCTCCTACAATGAGCAGTTCTTC. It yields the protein CASSLDPPGSSYNEQFF.